This T cell receptor (beta chain) appears in the sequencing data of a study of blood T cell repertoires in COVID-19. Study details: The United States, Italy and Spain supplied acute and convalescent COVID-19 samples. T cells, B-cell-depleted T cells, or PBMCs supplied cDNA or gDNA.

The V gene lost 2 bases and the J gene lost 3 bases, with 13 bases spanning the gap. This CDR3 comprises 14 residues. Germline-derived CDR1 and CDR2 are GTSNPN and SVGIG (reference sequence). As processed by the authors: Reference gene primer amplification in the assay estimated nucleated cell counts. This table comes from immunoSEQ multiplex PCR, and its TCRdb copy is limited to in-frame clones, with some not included. V and J calls and clone size are as listed in that table; D and trimming were resolved from the DNA. In the table there are 80,000 to 90,000 clones, around 90% of which are singletons.

The rearrangement links TRBV30 to TRBJ1-1; no clear D gene. What was sequenced was peripheral blood. The receptor comes from a man aged 40-50 years with acute or convalescent COVID-19. The CDR3 region has the DNA TGTGCCTGGAGTATAACTTTAAGCGACACTGAAGCTTTCTTT. Translating gives CAWSITLSDTEAFF.